A selection of T cell receptor beta chains follows, all from one sample in a study of CD8 T cells in Susac syndrome. TCRdb fed the immunoSEQ multiplex PCR reads into MiXCR, producing one record per CDR3 protein. The repertoire holds fewer than 85,000 distinct CDR3 sequences, roughly 95% seen once, with approximately 0.49% in the top ten. Specimen: CD8+ T cells from PBMCs. These receptors were collected from a human donor with Susac syndrome. Both conserved end residues are part of each CDR3.

>TRBJ2-5|14|TRBV4-1
CASSVLQGPETQYF
>TRBJ1-5|15|TRBV27
CASSWGQGSNQPQHF
>TRBJ1-1|13|TRBV27
CASRPIDRGEAFF
>TRBJ2-1|17|TRBV9
CASSLNKGASGGGEQFF
>TRBJ2-7|13|TRBV5-1
CASSPGTAYEQYF
>TRBJ2-7|14|TRBV20-1
CSAREAPGSDEQYF
>TRBJ1-5|16|TRBV6-1
CASRQGSLPGNQPQHF
>TRBJ2-7|14|TRBV10-3
CAIAGTEDSYEQYF
>TRBJ2-5|14|TRBV7-9
CASSLAQSRETQYF
>TRBJ2-7|15|TRBV19
CASSPAGGSTYEQYF
>TRBJ2-1|14|TRBV24-1
CATSEVIGANEQFF
>TRBJ1-2|16|TRBV29-1
CSVPPPGTGALYGYTF
>TRBJ2-5|15|TRBV5-1
CASSPEAGRRETQYF
>TRBJ2-5|15|TRBV9
CASSVVASHKETQYF
>TRBJ2-7|15|TRBV9
CASSGGLHSSYEQYF
>TRBJ2-2|13|TRBV27
CASGGLNTGELFF
>TRBJ1-1|12|TRBV2
CASEGGGTEAFF
>TRBJ2-1|10|TRBV2
CASSDYEQFF
>TRBJ1-1|14|TRBV7-9
CASRDRRANTEAFF
>TRBJ2-1|16|TRBV20-1
CSARILTGKAHNEQFF
>TRBJ2-5|16|TRBV7-2
CASSSLAGGPQETQYF
>TRBJ2-5|14|TRBV12-3/TRBV12-4
CASSLYKELETQYF
>TRBJ2-7|14|TRBV27
CASSPLGGAYEQYF
>TRBJ2-7|14|TRBV6-2/TRBV6-3
CASSYSGVDYEQYF
>TRBJ2-7|14|TRBV28
CASSPPQVSYEQYF
>TRBJ2-3|14|TRBV30
CAWTPPYKTDTQYF